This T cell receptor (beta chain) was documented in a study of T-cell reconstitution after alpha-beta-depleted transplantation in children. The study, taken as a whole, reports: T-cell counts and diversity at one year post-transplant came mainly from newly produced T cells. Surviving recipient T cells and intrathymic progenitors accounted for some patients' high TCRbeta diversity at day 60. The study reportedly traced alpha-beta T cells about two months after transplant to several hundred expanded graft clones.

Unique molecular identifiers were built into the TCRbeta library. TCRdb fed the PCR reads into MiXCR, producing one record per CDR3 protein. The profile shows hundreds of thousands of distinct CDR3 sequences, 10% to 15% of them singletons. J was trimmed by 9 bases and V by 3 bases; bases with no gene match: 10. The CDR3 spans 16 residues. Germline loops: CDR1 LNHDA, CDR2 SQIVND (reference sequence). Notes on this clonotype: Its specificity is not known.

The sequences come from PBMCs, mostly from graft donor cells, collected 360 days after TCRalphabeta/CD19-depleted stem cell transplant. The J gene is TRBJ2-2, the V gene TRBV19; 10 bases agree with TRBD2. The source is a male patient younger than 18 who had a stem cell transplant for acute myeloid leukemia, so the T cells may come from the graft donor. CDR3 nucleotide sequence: TGTGCCAGTAGTATTCCTAGCGGGAGTTCCCTCAGGGAGCTGTTTTTT. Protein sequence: CASSIPSGSSLRELFF. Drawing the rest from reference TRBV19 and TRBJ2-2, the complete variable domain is DGGITQSPKYLFRKEGQNVTLSCEQNLNHDAMYWYRQDPGQGLRLIYYSQIVNDFQKGDIAEGYSVSREKKESFPLTVTSAQKNPTAFYLCASSIPSGSSLRELFFGEGSRLTVL.